This TCR beta chain was captured by sequencing in a study of shared clonotypes between healthy human individuals. Overall study: The study drew on two women and a few men aged 18 to 49 as donors. Overall study findings and caveats: It was the non-shared clonotypes that had lower generation probabilities than clonotypes shared by all four donors. Sequencing depth was expected to influence donor clonotype sharing. Despite large depth, sorted-subset datasets appeared incompletely sequenced.

Method: immunoSEQ multiplex PCR; TCRdb's copy keeps in-frame clones and lacks some. The sample holds some 2,000,000 clones, approximately 96% seen once. The ends were cut back, 5 bases at V and 7 bases at J, with 12 bases in the middle. The length of the CDR3 is 13 residues. Germline V gene data show CDR1 as SNHLY and CDR2 as FYNNEI. Notes on this clone: The target antigen is unknown. At the DNA level, this CDR3 is encoded by other sequences in the same sample as well.

Material for sequencing was naive CD4+ T cells sorted from blood. Subset given: CD45RA+ positively selected. This rearrangement joins TRBV2 to TRBJ1-5; D is possibly TRBD1 (6 bases). The receptor comes from a man between 18 and 29 years old in good health. CDR3 protein: CASSLTGNQPQHF. Here the CDR3 DNA reads TGTGCCAGCAGTTTAACAGGGAACCAGCCCCAGCATTTT. Full variable domain (rest looked up from reference TRBV2 and TRBJ1-5): EPEVTQTPSHQVTQMGQEVILRCVPISNHLYFYWYRQILGQKVEFLVSFYNNEISEKSEIFDDQFSVERPDGSNFTLKIRSTKLEDSAMYFCASSLTGNQPQHFGDGTRLSIL.